This record covers a single T cell receptor beta chain. Additional DNA sequences in this sample encode the identical CDR3. This entry is derived from a study of blood T cell repertoires in COVID-19. Overall study context: The study drew acute and convalescent COVID-19 samples from the United States, Italy and Spain.

This CDR3 is built from 15 residues. From germline, CDR1 is SGHDN and CDR2 FVKESK. With V trimmed by 4 bases and J by 6 bases, 4 bases remained unmatched. Per the study methods: By means of reference gene primer amplification, nucleated cell counts were estimated. Only in-frame clones appear in the TCRdb table, and some are missing; sequencing was by immunoSEQ multiplex PCR. D and trimming come from the DNA, and the V and J calls and clone size come from that table. The table shows tens of thousands of clones, with more than 75% occurring only once. The sequence was obtained from a human donor with active COVID-19. The donor label of this sample is uncertain. The gene calls are TRBV14 and TRBJ1-6; 9 bases map to TRBD1. Sequencing was carried out using peripheral blood. The CDR3 sequence: CASSLQDRGNSPLHF. CDR3 coding DNA: TGTGCCAGCAGCCTGCAGGACAGGGGTAATTCACCCCTCCACTTT.